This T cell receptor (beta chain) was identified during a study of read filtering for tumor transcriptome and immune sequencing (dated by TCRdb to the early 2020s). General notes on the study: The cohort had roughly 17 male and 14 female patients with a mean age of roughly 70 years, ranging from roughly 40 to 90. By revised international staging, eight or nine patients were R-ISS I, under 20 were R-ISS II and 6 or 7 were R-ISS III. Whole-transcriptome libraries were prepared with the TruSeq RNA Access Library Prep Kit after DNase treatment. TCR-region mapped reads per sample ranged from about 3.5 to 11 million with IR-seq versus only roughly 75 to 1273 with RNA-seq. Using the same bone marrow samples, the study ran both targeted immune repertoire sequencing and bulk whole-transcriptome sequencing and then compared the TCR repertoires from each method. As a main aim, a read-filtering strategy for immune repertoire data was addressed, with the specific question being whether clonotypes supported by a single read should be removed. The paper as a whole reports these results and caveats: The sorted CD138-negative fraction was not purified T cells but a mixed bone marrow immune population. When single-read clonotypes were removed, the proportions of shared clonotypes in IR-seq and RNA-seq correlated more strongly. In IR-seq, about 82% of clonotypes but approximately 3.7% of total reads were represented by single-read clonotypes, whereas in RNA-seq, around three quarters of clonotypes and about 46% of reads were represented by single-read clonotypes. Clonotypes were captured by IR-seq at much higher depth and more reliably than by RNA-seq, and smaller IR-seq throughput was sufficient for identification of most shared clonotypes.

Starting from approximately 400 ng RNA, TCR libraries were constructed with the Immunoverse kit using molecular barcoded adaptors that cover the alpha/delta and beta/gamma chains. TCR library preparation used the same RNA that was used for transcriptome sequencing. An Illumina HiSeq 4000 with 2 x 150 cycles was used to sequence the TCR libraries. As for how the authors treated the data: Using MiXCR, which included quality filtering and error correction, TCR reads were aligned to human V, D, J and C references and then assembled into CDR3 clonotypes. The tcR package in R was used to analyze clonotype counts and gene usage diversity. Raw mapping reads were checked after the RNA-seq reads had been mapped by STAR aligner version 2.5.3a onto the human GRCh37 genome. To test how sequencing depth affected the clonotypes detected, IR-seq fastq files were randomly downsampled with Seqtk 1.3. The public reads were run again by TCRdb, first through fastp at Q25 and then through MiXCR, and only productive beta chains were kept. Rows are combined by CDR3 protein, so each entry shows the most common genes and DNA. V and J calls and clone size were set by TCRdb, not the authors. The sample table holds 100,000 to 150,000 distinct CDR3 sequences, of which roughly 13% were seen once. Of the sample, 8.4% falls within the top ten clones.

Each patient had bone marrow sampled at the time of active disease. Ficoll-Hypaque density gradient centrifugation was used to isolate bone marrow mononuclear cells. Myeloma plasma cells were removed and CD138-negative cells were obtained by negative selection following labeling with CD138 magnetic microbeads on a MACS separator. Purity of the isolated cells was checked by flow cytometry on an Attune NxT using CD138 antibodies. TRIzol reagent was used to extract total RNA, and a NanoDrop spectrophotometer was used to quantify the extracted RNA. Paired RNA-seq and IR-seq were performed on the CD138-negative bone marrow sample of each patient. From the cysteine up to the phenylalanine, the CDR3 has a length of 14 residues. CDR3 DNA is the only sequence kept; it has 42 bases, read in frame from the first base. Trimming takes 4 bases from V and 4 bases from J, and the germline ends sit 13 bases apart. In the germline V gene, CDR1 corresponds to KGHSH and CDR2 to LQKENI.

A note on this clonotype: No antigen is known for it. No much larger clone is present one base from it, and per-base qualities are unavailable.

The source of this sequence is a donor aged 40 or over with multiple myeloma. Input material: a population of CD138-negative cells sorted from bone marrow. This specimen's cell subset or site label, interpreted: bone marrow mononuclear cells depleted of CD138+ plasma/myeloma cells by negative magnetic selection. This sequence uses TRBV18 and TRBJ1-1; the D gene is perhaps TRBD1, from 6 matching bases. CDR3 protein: CASSLGAPPTEAFF. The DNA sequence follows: TGTGCCAGCTCACTGGGGGCTCCCCCCACTGAAGCTTTCTTT. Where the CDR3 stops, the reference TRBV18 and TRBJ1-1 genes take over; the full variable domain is NAGVMQNPRHLVRRRGQEARLRCSPMKGHSHVYWYRQLPEEGLKFMVYLQKENIIDESGMPKERFSAEFPKEGPSILRIQQVVRGDSAAYFCASSLGAPPTEAFFGQGTRLTVV.